Sequencing of this T cell receptor (beta chain) was carried out in a study of cytomegalovirus exposure and HLA in healthy donors. The study's findings and limits: A few V segments could not be told apart, such as TRBV6-2 and TRBV6-3, and were left out. Among TCR beta chains, those listed as cytomegalovirus-associated numbered 164.

Comments on this clone: What it binds is not known.

Germline values: CDR1 LNHDA, CDR2 SQIVND (reference sequence). This CDR3 is 17 amino acids long. V lost 3 bases and J lost 6; bases outside the gene matches: 15. Primers included in the PCR were 60 Vbeta and 13 Jbeta primers. In the study's own analysis: Later work found 65 million to 100 million unique TCR beta chains, with around 10 million shared. Profiled with immunoSEQ multiplex PCR; TCRdb holds only in-frame clones, not every one. The V and J calls and clone size were taken over from that table, and D and trimming were inferred from the DNA. The sample yields 120,000 to 150,000 clones, 65% to 80% seen once.

The material sequenced was PBMCs. The receptor comes from a woman in her 40s in good health and CMV-seronegative. V and J are TRBV19 and TRBJ2-7; 9 bases line up with TRBD2. For the CDR3, the DNA is TGTGCCAGTAGTATGAATAGCGGGGGCCGATCTCTCCGCGAGCAGTACTTC. Its protein is CASSMNSGGRSLREQYF.